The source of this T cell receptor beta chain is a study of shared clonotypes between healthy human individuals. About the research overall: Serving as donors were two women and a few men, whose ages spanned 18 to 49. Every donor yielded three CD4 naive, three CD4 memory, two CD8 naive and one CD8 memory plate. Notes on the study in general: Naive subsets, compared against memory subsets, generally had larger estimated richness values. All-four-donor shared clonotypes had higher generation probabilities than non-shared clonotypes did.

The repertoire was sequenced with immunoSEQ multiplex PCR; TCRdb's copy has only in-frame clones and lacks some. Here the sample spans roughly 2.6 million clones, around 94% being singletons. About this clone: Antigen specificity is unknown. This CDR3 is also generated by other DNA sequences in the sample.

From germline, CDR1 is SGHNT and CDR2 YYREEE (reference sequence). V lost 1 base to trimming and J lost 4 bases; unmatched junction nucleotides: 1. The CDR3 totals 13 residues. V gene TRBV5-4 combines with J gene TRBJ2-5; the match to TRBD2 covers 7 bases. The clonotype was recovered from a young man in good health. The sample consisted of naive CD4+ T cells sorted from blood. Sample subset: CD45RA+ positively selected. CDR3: CASSLLAGETQYF. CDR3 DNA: TGTGCCAGCAGCTTGTTAGCGGGAGAGACCCAGTACTTC.